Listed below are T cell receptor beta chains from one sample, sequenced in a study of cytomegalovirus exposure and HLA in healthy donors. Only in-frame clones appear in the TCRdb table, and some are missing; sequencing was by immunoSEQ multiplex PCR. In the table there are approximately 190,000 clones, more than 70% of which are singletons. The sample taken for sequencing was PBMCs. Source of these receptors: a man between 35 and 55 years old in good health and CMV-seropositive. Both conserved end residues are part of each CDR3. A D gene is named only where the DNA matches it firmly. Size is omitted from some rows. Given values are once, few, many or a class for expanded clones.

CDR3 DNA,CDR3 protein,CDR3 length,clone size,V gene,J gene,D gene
TGTGCCAGCAGTTTATCGAGGACAGGGGCCACAGATACGCAGTATTTT,CASSLSRTGATDTQYF,16,.,TRBV27,TRBJ2-3,TRBD1
TGTGCCAGCAGTGAAGGGGTAGGGGCCAAACTGTTTTTT,CASSEGVGAKLFF,13,.,TRBV6-1,TRBJ1-4,.
TGTGCCAGCAGGGACAGGGATAGCAATCAGCCCCAGCATTTT,CASRDRDSNQPQHF,14,.,TRBV2,TRBJ1-5,TRBD1
TGTGCCAGCAGAGTAACAGGGCTTGGCGAGCAGTACTTC,CASRVTGLGEQYF,13,.,TRBV2,TRBJ2-7,.
TGCGCCAGCAGCCAACTGGGACAGGTCCTGGGGAACACTGAAGCTTTCTTT,CASSQLGQVLGNTEAFF,17,.,TRBV4-1,TRBJ1-1,TRBD1
TGTGCCAGTAGTATGACAGGGGGGTCCTACGAGCAGTACTTC,CASSMTGGSYEQYF,14,.,TRBV19,TRBJ2-7,TRBD1
TGTGCCACCCAAGCTAGAGGGATCACCGGGGAGCTGTTTTTT,CATQARGITGELFF,14,.,TRBV25-1,TRBJ2-2,.
TGTGCCAGCAGTTACATGACAGGGGAGGACAATCAGCCCCAGCATTTT,CASSYMTGEDNQPQHF,16,.,TRBV6-5,TRBJ1-5,TRBD1
TGTGCCAGCAGTTCGTACCGGGACAGGTCTAACTATGGCTACACCTTC,CASSSYRDRSNYGYTF,16,.,TRBV6-5,TRBJ1-2,TRBD1
TGTGCCAGCAGCTACGGGGGGACTAGGGGACTCAATGAGCAGTTCTTC,CASSYGGTRGLNEQFF,16,.,TRBV9,TRBJ2-1,TRBD2
TGTGCCACCCGGGACTACCCGACCTACGAGCAGTACTTC,CATRDYPTYEQYF,13,.,TRBV27,TRBJ2-7,TRBD2
TGCGCCAGCAGCTTGGATGGGCGGAACACTGAAGCTTTCTTT,CASSLDGRNTEAFF,14,.,TRBV5-1,TRBJ1-1,.
TGCGCCAGCAGCTTCACAGGGGGCGGAGAGACCCAGTACTTC,CASSFTGGGETQYF,14,.,TRBV5-1,TRBJ2-5,TRBD1
TGTGCCAGCTCCACTAGCGGGGCCGGGGAGACCCAGTACTTC,CASSTSGAGETQYF,14,.,TRBV7-2,TRBJ2-5,TRBD2
TGTGCCAGCAGGCCGGGACAGACTAACACTGAAGCTTTCTTT,CASRPGQTNTEAFF,14,.,TRBV6-6,TRBJ1-1,TRBD1
TGTGCCACGGGACAGGGGATTAATGAGCAGTTCTTC,CATGQGINEQFF,12,.,TRBV19,TRBJ2-1,TRBD1
TGTGCCAGCAGCCCCCAACCGGGAGCCCTAGCGGGAGGAGAGACCCAGTACTTC,CASSPQPGALAGGETQYF,18,.,TRBV9,TRBJ2-5,TRBD2
TGTGCCACCAACAGGGGGATCGACACTGAAGCTTTCTTT,CATNRGIDTEAFF,13,.,TRBV6-5,TRBJ1-1,TRBD1
TGTGCCAGCAGCTCAGGGGGTGAAAAACTGTTTTTT,CASSSGGEKLFF,12,.,TRBV28,TRBJ1-4,TRBD1
TGTGCCAGCAGCTTATTGGGTAGCGGGAGACCCGGGGAGCTGTTTTTT,CASSLLGSGRPGELFF,16,.,TRBV7-2,TRBJ2-2,TRBD2
TGTGCCAGCAGCTCATGGGACAGGGTTTTATCTCAGCCCCAGCATTTT,CASSSWDRVLSQPQHF,16,.,TRBV5-6,TRBJ1-5,TRBD1
TGTGCCAGCAGCCCGCGGGTGGCCTCACGCCAGATTGAGCAGTTCTTC,CASSPRVASRQIEQFF,16,.,TRBV7-9,TRBJ2-1,.
TGTGCCAGCAGCTTGGAACAGGGGCAAAAGGATGGCTACACCTTC,CASSLEQGQKDGYTF,15,.,TRBV5-4,TRBJ1-2,TRBD1
TGTGCCAGCAGTTCGGGGTGGGCTACTGAAGCTTTCTTT,CASSSGWATEAFF,13,.,TRBV27,TRBJ1-1,.
TGCGCCAGCAGCCAAGATGCGACAGGGAAGGCAGATACGCAGTATTTT,CASSQDATGKADTQYF,16,.,TRBV4-1,TRBJ2-3,TRBD1
TGTGCCATCAGTGAGGTTGGCAGGGGCCCAGATACGCAGTATTTT,CAISEVGRGPDTQYF,15,.,TRBV10-3,TRBJ2-3,.
TGTGCCACACAGGGATCGGGCAACGAGCAGTACTTC,CATQGSGNEQYF,12,.,TRBV27,TRBJ2-7,.
TGTGCCAGCAGCCACCACAGGGGGAACACTGAAGCTTTCTTT,CASSHHRGNTEAFF,14,.,TRBV14,TRBJ1-1,TRBD1
TGTGCCAGCAGCTTGTCAACAGTAAGGCATGGCTACACCTTC,CASSLSTVRHGYTF,14,.,TRBV5-4,TRBJ1-2,.
TGTGCCAGCAGACCCCGACTAGCGGGAACCGTAGCCAAAAACATTCAGTACTTC,CASRPRLAGTVAKNIQYF,18,.,TRBV11-2,TRBJ2-4,TRBD2
TGCGCCAGCAGTGAGACGAGACTAGCGGGAGATCACGGGGAGCTGTTTTTT,CASSETRLAGDHGELFF,17,.,TRBV10-2,TRBJ2-2,TRBD2
TGTGCCATCAGTGGGGACAGGAACTATGGCTACACCTTC,CAISGDRNYGYTF,13,.,TRBV10-3,TRBJ1-2,TRBD1
TGTGCCAGCAGTGAAAGGGGCCAGGGATACACTGAAGCTTTCTTT,CASSERGQGYTEAFF,15,.,TRBV2,TRBJ1-1,.
TGTGCCAGCAGTTACAAGAGGGGGGGGGACCACGAGCAGTACTTC,CASSYKRGGDHEQYF,15,.,TRBV6-5,TRBJ2-7,.
TGCAGTGCTCGAATACAGGGTGAAGCTTTCTTT,CSARIQGEAFF,11,.,TRBV20-1,TRBJ1-1,.
TGTGCCAGCAGCCAAGTTAGCGACACCTTGAACACTGAAGCTTTCTTT,CASSQVSDTLNTEAFF,16,.,TRBV14,TRBJ1-1,.
TGTGCCAGCAGCTTATTAGGACTACGAGGAGGCTCAGAGACCCAGTACTTC,CASSLLGLRGGSETQYF,17,.,TRBV7-8,TRBJ2-5,.
TGTGCCAGCAGCTCGACGTTAGATGGAGCAACTAATGAAAAACTGTTTTTT,CASSSTLDGATNEKLFF,17,few,TRBV5-6,TRBJ1-4,.
TGTGCCAGCAGCGTAGGTGCGGGAGACGGGGCCGGGGAGCTGTTTTTT,CASSVGAGDGAGELFF,16,.,TRBV9,TRBJ2-2,TRBD2
TGTGCCAGCAGCAAGGACAGTAACACTGAAGCTTTCTTT,CASSKDSNTEAFF,13,.,TRBV7-3,TRBJ1-1,.
TGTGCTAGTGGTCTCATACTGGGGGCCGGCACTAACTATGGCTACACCTTC,CASGLILGAGTNYGYTF,17,.,TRBV12-5,TRBJ1-2,.
TGTGCCAGCAGCGTAGATAGCGGGCCCTACAATGAGCAGTTCTTC,CASSVDSGPYNEQFF,15,.,TRBV9,TRBJ2-1,TRBD2
TGTGCCAGCAGTCCTCGGACAGAGCCCTACGAGCAGTACTTC,CASSPRTEPYEQYF,14,.,TRBV27,TRBJ2-7,.
TGTGCCAGCAGACAACAGGGAGTCTATGGCTACACCTTC,CASRQQGVYGYTF,13,.,TRBV28,TRBJ1-2,.
TGTGCCAGCTCCTCGGTCTCCTATAATTCACCCCTCCACTTT,CASSSVSYNSPLHF,14,.,TRBV19,TRBJ1-6,.
TGCAGCGTTTTGGAGAACTATGGCTACACCTTC,CSVLENYGYTF,11,once,TRBV29-1,TRBJ1-2,.
TGTGCCTGGAGCGAGCGGGGAAGGCGCTGCGGGGAGCTGTTTTTT,CAWSERGRRCGELFF,15,.,TRBV30,TRBJ2-2,TRBD2
TGCAGCGTTGATGACAGGGGATCGTCTGGGGCCAACGTCCTGACTTTC,CSVDDRGSSGANVLTF,16,.,TRBV29-1,TRBJ2-6,TRBD1
TGCGCCAGCAGCGCCGGGACAGGGAATACCGGGGAGCTGTTTTTT,CASSAGTGNTGELFF,15,.,TRBV5-1,TRBJ2-2,TRBD1